This TCR beta chain is from a study of T cell responses to AZD1222 COVID-19 vaccine. Assay: immunoSEQ multiplex PCR; the TCRdb copy retains only in-frame clones and omits some. This sample has around 200,000 clones, with 85% to 95% found just once. As for this clone: What it binds is unknown.

Germline values: CDR1 SEHNR, CDR2 FQNEAQ (reference sequence). The CDR3 length is 15 residues. V was cut by 5 bases and J by 2 bases, with 16 bases left in between. Notes on the study in general: Among AZD1222 vaccinees, only five to seven were seropositive at baseline.

The V gene is TRBV7-9, the J gene TRBJ2-7; D may be TRBD2 (5 bases). Here the sequenced sample was peripheral blood, taken on day 0 of AZD1222 vaccination. The receptor comes from an adult in good health. CDR3 nucleotide sequence: TGTGCCAGCAGCCGACCCCTAGCAATACCCTACGAGCAGTACTTC. Translated, it gives CASSRPLAIPYEQYF. The full variable domain, its missing parts supplied by reference TRBV7-9 and TRBJ2-7, is DTGVSQNPRHKITKRGQNVTFRCDPISEHNRLYWYRQTLGQGPEFLTYFQNEAQLEKSRLLSDRFSAERPKGSFSTLEIQRTEQGDSAMYLCASSRPLAIPYEQYFGPGTRLTVT.